Each of the 22 T cell receptor beta chains below was sequenced from the same sample in a study of chemoradiotherapy in HPV16-positive cancers. Sequenced by immunoSEQ multiplex PCR; TCRdb stores in-frame clones only, minus some. Here the sample spans 4,500 to 6,000 clones, less than 80% being singletons. Sample collection was performed from a patient who underwent chemoradiotherapy. The receptors originated from a human donor with HPV-associated anogenital cancer.

This clone has only a few counts. The V and J genes are TRBV4-1 and TRBJ2-1, with 10 bases aligning to TRBD2. Germline V CDR1 and CDR2: MGHRA, YSYEKL. The CDR3 has 16 residues. With V trimmed by 7 bases and J by 3 bases, 9 bases remained unmatched. CDR3 region: CASKTLAGGHYNEQFF. As DNA, the CDR3 is TGCGCCAGCAAAACTTTAGCGGGAGGCCACTACAATGAGCAGTTCTTC.

The chain carries TRBV2 and TRBJ1-2; no firm D call. There are 14 residues in the CDR3. From germline, CDR1 is SNHLY and CDR2 FYNNEI. V lost 4 bases to trimming and J lost 0 bases, with 9 bases between them. CDR3 in amino acids: CASSGARSNYGYTF. CDR3 nucleotides: TGTGCCAGCAGTGGTGCCAGATCTAACTATGGCTACACCTTC.

CDR3 sequence (DNA): TGTGCCAGCAGTCGGGACAGGGGATGGGACACTGAAGCTTTCTTT. Protein product: CASSRDRGWDTEAFF. The gene calls are TRBV28 and TRBJ1-1; 10 bases fit TRBD1. Germline V CDR1 and CDR2: MDHEN, SYDVKM. This CDR3 is 15 amino acids long. J was trimmed by 3 bases and V by 5 bases; bases with no gene match: 6.

This clone was seen a few times. The CDR3 region is CASSYDRGPDGYTF. CDR3 DNA sequence: TGTGCCAGCAGTTACGACAGGGGGCCGGATGGCTACACCTTC. The chain employs TRBV6-5 and TRBJ1-2, with 10 positions matching TRBD1. V trimming: 2 bases; J trimming: 6 bases; junction bases outside the gene matches: 3. This CDR3 is 14 amino acids long. Germline V gives CDR1 MNHEY, CDR2 SVGAGI.

The V and J genes are TRBV27 and TRBJ2-3, with D unresolved. Germline-derived CDR1 and CDR2 are MNHEY and SMNVEV (reference sequence). V was trimmed by 6 bases and J by 7 bases, leaving 17 bases between them. This CDR3 is 14 amino acids long. The CDR3 sequence is CASRKRGDENTQYF. Here the CDR3 DNA reads TGTGCCAGCAGGAAACGCGGAGACGAGAATACGCAGTATTTT.

The V call is TRBV29-1, the J call TRBJ2-5, with a weak D call TRBD2 (7 bases). The CDR3 contains 12 residues. Trimming left V 7 bases short and J 4 bases short, with 13 bases between. Germline V gene lookup returns CDR1 SQVTM and CDR2 ANQGSEA. CDR3 amino acids: CSAIGGRETQYF. In nucleotides, the CDR3 is TGCAGCGCGATCGGGGGGCGAGAGACCCAGTACTTC. Full variable domain (missing parts from reference TRBV29-1 and TRBJ2-5): SAVISQKPSRDICQRGTSLTIQCQVDSQVTMMFWYRQQPGQSLTLIATANQGSEATYESGFVIDKFPISRPNLTFSTLTVSNMSPEDSSIYLCSAIGGRETQYFGPGTRLLVL.

This chain uses TRBV2 with TRBJ2-7; D uncertain. Germline CDR1 and CDR2: SNHLY and FYNNEI. CDR3 length: 13 amino acids. The ends were cut back, 4 bases at V and 5 bases at J, with 12 bases in the middle. In DNA form, the CDR3 reads TGTGCCAGCAGTGTAGGTCAACCCCACGAGCAGTACTTC. This encodes CASSVGQPHEQYF.

This sequence joins TRBV6-6 and TRBJ2-3, with 10 positions matching TRBD2. V dropped 6 bases and J dropped 5; count of bases not matched to a gene: 2. The CDR3 loop spans 13 amino acids. CDR1 is MNHNY and CDR2 is SVGAGI in the germline V gene (reference sequence). CDR3 protein: CASSWTSGDTQYF. CDR3 bases: TGTGCCAGCAGCTGGACTAGCGGAGATACGCAGTATTTT.

This chain links TRBV11-3 with TRBJ2-7; unclear D gene. The germline CDR1 and CDR2 sequences are SGHNT and YENEEA. This CDR3 contains 14 residues. V was shortened by 5 bases and J by 2 bases, with 13 bases between the two germline ends. CDR3 sequence reads: CASSMMTRTYEQYF. In DNA, the CDR3 is TGTGCCAGCAGCATGATGACCCGTACCTACGAGCAGTACTTC.

The chain employs TRBV19 and TRBJ2-1; a weak D match, TRBD2 (5 bases). CDR1 LNHDA and CDR2 SQIVND come from the germline V gene (reference sequence). V lost 5 bases, J lost 4 bases, and 9 bases lay in between. This CDR3 is 13 amino acids long. CDR3 region: CASSPRGYNEQFF. CDR3 sequence (DNA): TGTGCCAGTAGTCCGAGAGGGTACAATGAGCAGTTCTTC.

The chain couples TRBV5-1 to TRBJ1-1; D is possibly TRBD1 (5 bases). Looked up from germline, CDR1 is SGHRS and CDR2 is YFSETQ. Between the trimmed V and J ends, which lost 4 bases and 2 bases, there was a span of 9 bases. The CDR3 is 13 amino acids. The CDR3 DNA sequence: TGCGCCAGCAGCCTCAGGGAAAACACTGAAGCTTTCTTT. It specifies CASSLRENTEAFF.

Details on this clone: At one boundary the junction diverges from the germline segment, which might be a read error. The V call is TRBV15, the J call TRBJ1-4, with D possibly TRBD1 on 6 matching bases. This CDR3 region has 13 residues. From germline, CDR1 is LNHNV and CDR2 YYDKDF (reference sequence). CDR3 in amino acids: CATSRGTNEKLFF. CDR3 in DNA: TGTGCCACAAGCAGGGGCACTAATGAAAAACTGTTTTTT.

This sequence joins TRBV7-8 and TRBJ1-1; D is ambiguous. V was trimmed by 2 bases and J by 6 bases, leaving 4 bases between them. Per the germline V gene, CDR1 is SGHVS and CDR2 is FQNEAQ. The CDR3 loop spans 11 amino acids. The chain's CDR3 is CASSLRAEAFF. Here the CDR3 DNA reads TGTGCCAGCAGCTTAAGGGCTGAAGCTTTCTTT.

The chain couples TRBV2 to TRBJ2-5; 9 bases are a match to TRBD1. The V and J ends lost 5 bases and 5 bases, in that order; junction bases with no gene match: 18. Germline V gene data show CDR1 as SNHLY and CDR2 as FYNNEI. The length of the CDR3 is 18 residues. CDR3 amino acids: CASSLSHTGTGSGETQYF. For the CDR3, the DNA is TGTGCCAGCAGTCTCAGCCACACCGGGACAGGGTCGGGGGAGACCCAGTACTTC. Filled out from reference TRBV2 and TRBJ2-5, the complete variable domain reads EPEVTQTPSHQVTQMGQEVILRCVPISNHLYFYWYRQILGQKVEFLVSFYNNEISEKSEIFDDQFSVERPDGSNFTLKIRSTKLEDSAMYFCASSLSHTGTGSGETQYFGPGTRLLVL.

In nucleotides, the CDR3 is TGTGCCAGCATTGGGGCGGAAAACATTCAGTACTTC. The encoded protein is CASIGAENIQYF. The chain combines TRBV5-6 with TRBJ2-4; possible D gene TRBD1, 5 bases. This CDR3 is 12 amino acids long. In germline, CDR1 is SGHDT, CDR2 YYEEEE. V was trimmed by 6 bases and J by 5 bases, leaving 9 bases between them. The whole variable domain, remainder taken from reference TRBV5-6 and TRBJ2-4, is DAGVTQSPTHLIKTRGQQVTLRCSPKSGHDTVSWYQQALGQGPQFIFQYYEEEERQRGNFPDRFSGHQFPNYSSELNVNALLLGDSALYLCASIGAENIQYFGAGTRLSVL.

V and J are TRBV5-1 and TRBJ1-1; D unresolved. Germline values: CDR1 SGHRS, CDR2 YFSETQ. The CDR3 spans 16 residues. Trimming removed 0 bases from V and 4 bases from J, with 16 bases in between. Here the CDR3 reads CASSLGVGRSATEAFF. The CDR3 nucleotides are TGCGCCAGCAGCTTGGGGGTCGGTAGGAGTGCCACTGAAGCTTTCTTT.

V and J are TRBV4-3 and TRBJ1-3; weak D call: TRBD1 (5 bases). This CDR3 region has 18 residues. Germline CDR1 and CDR2: LGHNA and YSLEER. V shed 4 bases and J shed 0 bases, with 19 bases lying between them. The CDR3 is CASSPAARGGLSGNTIYF. The CDR3 DNA is TGCGCCAGCAGCCCAGCAGCTAGGGGCGGCCTCTCTGGAAACACCATATATTTT.

This clone was picked up a small number of times. This chain uses TRBV9 with TRBJ1-1; TRBD1 agrees at 7 bases. The V segment lost 2 bases and the J segment 5 bases; nucleotides outside the gene matches: 9. The CDR3 spans 15 residues. Germline CDR1 reads SGDLS; CDR2 reads YYNGEE. The CDR3 region is CASSVAEGAQTEAFF. The CDR3 DNA follows: TGTGCCAGCAGCGTGGCTGAGGGGGCGCAGACTGAAGCTTTCTTT.

CDR3 sequence reads: CASSGRRGSNQPQHF. The DNA of the CDR3 is TGCGCCAGCAGTGGTCGCCGGGGTAGCAATCAGCCCCAGCATTTT. The chain carries TRBV10-1 and TRBJ1-5; unclear D gene. CDR3 length: 15 residues. CDR1 WNHNN and CDR2 SYGVQD come from the germline V gene (reference sequence). V gave up 4 bases and J gave up 0 bases, with 10 bases separating them.

J is TRBJ2-5 and V is TRBV7-2; 8 bases line up with TRBD2. CDR1 is SGHTA, CDR2 FQGNSA, per germline. The CDR3 contains 14 residues. With V trimmed by 7 bases and J by 5 bases, 9 bases remained unmatched. The CDR3 reads CASNGAGGWETQYF. In nucleotides, the CDR3 is TGTGCCAGCAACGGGGCGGGGGGTTGGGAGACCCAGTACTTC.

The chain carries TRBV4-1 and TRBJ1-1, with D possibly matching TRBD1 (5 bases). Germline CDR1 and CDR2: MGHRA and YSYEKL. This CDR3 region has 14 residues. Trimming cost V 4 bases and J 4 bases, with 13 bases left between them. The DNA for the CDR3 is TGCGCCAGCAGCCGTACGTCGCAGGGCACTGAAGCTTTCTTT. Protein sequence: CASSRTSQGTEAFF.

This clone occurred once. The gene calls are TRBV18 and TRBJ1-1; 7 bases fit TRBD1. CDR1 KGHSH and CDR2 LQKENI come from the germline V gene. This CDR3 comprises 13 residues. The J segment lost 3 bases and the V segment lost 5 bases, leaving 3 bases of the junction unmatched. The DNA of the CDR3 is TGTGCCAGCTCATCCCAGGGGGACACTGAAGCTTTCTTT. It encodes CASSSQGDTEAFF.